This TCR beta chain was obtained from a study of low-dose radiotherapy and immunotherapy resistance in tumors. The overall study: Cohort 1 received 0.5 Gy per fraction every 2 weeks, totaling 6.5 Gy. Every two weeks, cyclophosphamide 200 mg/m2 was infused one day before radiation plus immunotherapy.

Alpha- and beta-chain coverage of first-strand cDNA came from TRAV- and TRBV-specific primers. TCRs were amplified for 20 to 25 PCR cycles with a constant-region primer and V-primer adapter. TCRdb fed the reads into MiXCR, producing one record per CDR3 protein. Of thousands of distinct CDR3 sequences listed, roughly half are singletons. Administered to the donors were nivolumab, ipilimumab, aspirin, low-dose cyclophosphamide and low-dose radiotherapy. Germline CDR1 reads MNHNY; CDR2 reads SVGAGI (reference sequence). The V gene lost 6 bases and the J gene lost 4 bases, with 12 bases spanning the gap. The CDR3 covers 13 residues.

The rearrangement links TRBV6-6 to TRBJ1-1; no definite D call. This clonotype was obtained from a human donor with advanced metastatic prostate, ovarian, gallbladder or colorectal cancer (not recorded which). This table probably holds off-target reads from a library built for another chain. This CDR3 is CASSHPASTEAFF. The CDR3 DNA reads as TGTGCCAGCAGCCACCCAGCCAGCACTGAAGCTTTCTTT.